These 20 T cell receptor beta chains were all obtained from the same sample, sequenced in a study of blood T cell repertoires in COVID-19. Some clones are missing from TCRdb's copy, which holds only in-frame ones; the method was immunoSEQ multiplex PCR. The repertoire includes some 370,000 clones, 90% of them detected once, and approximately 7% sits in the top ten. The sample consisted of peripheral blood. The receptors were sampled from a young man with active or convalescent COVID-19.

The chain uses TRBV6-2 or TRBV6-3 and TRBJ2-5; D is ambiguous. The CDR3 extends over 16 amino acids. Germline V CDR1 and CDR2: MNHEY, SVGEGT. The V end lost 3 bases, the J end lost 1 base, and 15 bases lay between the germline ends. The CDR3 DNA reads TGTGCCAGCAGTTATTGGCTTGGAGCTATCCAAGAGACCCAGTACTTC. Protein sequence: CASSYWLGAIQETQYF.

The chain has TRBV27 and TRBJ2-7; D is possibly TRBD2 (6 bases). The V gene lost 5 bases and the J gene lost 7 bases, with 33 bases spanning the gap. Germline assignment: CDR1 MNHEY and CDR2 SMNVEV (reference sequence). CDR3 size: 19 residues. CDR3: CASSAGRAEVGRGMGEQYF. The CDR3, as DNA: TGTGCCAGCAGTGCGGGCAGGGCGGAAGTTGGTCGGGGGATGGGAGAGCAGTACTTC.

The J gene is TRBJ2-1, the V gene TRBV29-1; 8 bases are shared with TRBD2. This CDR3 spans 13 amino acids. The junction had 8 bases not matched to a gene; V was cut back by 6 bases and J by 7 bases. CDR1 and CDR2 from the germline V gene are SQVTM and ANQGSEA. CDR3 loop: CSVGTRPPNEQFF. CDR3 sequence (DNA): TGCAGCGTCGGGACTAGACCGCCGAATGAGCAGTTCTTC.

J is TRBJ1-4 and V is TRBV27; D not resolved. This CDR3 contains 18 residues. V lost 6 bases, J lost 0 bases, and 20 bases lay in between. Looked up from germline, CDR1 is MNHEY and CDR2 is SMNVEV (reference sequence). The CDR3 nucleotides are TGTGCCAGCAGGGGGTTGGTTCGGGGTCTTGCAACTAATGAAAAACTGTTTTTT. This translates into CASRGLVRGLATNEKLFF.

The CDR3 protein is CASSSDSNQPQHF. The CDR3 bases are TGTGCCAGCAGTTCAGATAGCAATCAGCCCCAGCATTTT. This chain links TRBV6-2 or TRBV6-3 with TRBJ1-5; no clear D gene. Germline lookup yields CDR1 MNHEY and CDR2 SVGEGT. The CDR3 loop spans 13 amino acids. Trimming cost V 4 bases and J 0 bases, with 4 bases left between them.

A single count supports this clone. A read error may produce the germline difference seen at one junction end. The chain is built from TRBV4-1 and TRBJ2-7, with 8 nucleotides matching TRBD1. The CDR3 has 14 amino acids. CDR1 MGHRA and CDR2 YSYEKL come from the germline V gene. The CDR3 DNA is TGCGCCAGCAGCAAAGACAGGGGAACTTACGAGCAGTACTTC. The encoded protein is CASSKDRGTYEQYF.

The rearrangement links TRBV7-6 to TRBJ2-5, with 8 bases that match TRBD1. The germline CDR1 and CDR2 sequences are SGHVS and FNYEAQ. CDR3 length: 11 residues. The V gene end was trimmed by 8 bases and the J gene end by 5 bases; junction bases not matched to a gene: 1. The CDR3 DNA sequence: TGTGCCAGCCGGACAGGGGAGACCCAGTACTTC. It encodes CASRTGETQYF.

V gene TRBV29-1 combines with J gene TRBJ2-7; tentative D call: TRBD2 (6 bases). CDR1 SQVTM and CDR2 ANQGSEA come from the germline V gene. The ends were cut back, 6 bases at V and 1 base at J, with 10 bases in the middle. This CDR3 region has 12 residues. In DNA form, the CDR3 reads TGCAGCGTCCAGGAGGGGTCCTACGAGCAGTACTTC. It yields the protein CSVQEGSYEQYF.

Only a few counts were recorded for this clone. V and J are TRBV28 and TRBJ1-5; TRBD1 agrees at 11 bases. Germline V gene sequence: CDR1 MDHEN, CDR2 SYDVKM. The V segment lost 6 bases and the J segment 2 bases; nucleotides outside the gene matches: 6. This CDR3 contains 16 residues. The CDR3 here is CASRSDRGRGNQPQHF. The CDR3 DNA is TGTGCCAGCAGATCGGACAGGGGGCGCGGCAATCAGCCCCAGCATTTT.

CDR3 DNA: TGTGCCAGCAGTTACCACAGGGAGGGGTACACTGAAGCTTTCTTT. This translates into CASSYHREGYTEAFF. The chain recombines TRBV6-2 or TRBV6-3 with TRBJ1-1; TRBD1 is a possible D gene (6 bases). The CDR3 sequence is 15 residues long. Trimming pared 2 bases from V and 3 bases from J, leaving 13 bases between. CDR1 and CDR2 from the germline V gene are MNHEY and SVGEGT.

The chain joins TRBV18 to TRBJ2-7; 10 nucleotides line up with TRBD1. Germline loops: CDR1 KGHSH, CDR2 LQKENI. The CDR3 covers 16 residues. Trimming cost V 4 bases and J 2 bases; bases outside gene matches: 8. The CDR3 sequence: CASSQGQGRNAYEQYF. The CDR3 DNA follows: TGTGCCAGCTCACAGGGACAGGGGCGAAACGCCTACGAGCAGTACTTC.

V usage is TRBV29-1 and J usage is TRBJ1-1; D remains unclear. The germline V gene encodes CDR1 SQVTM and CDR2 ANQGSEA. The CDR3 runs to 15 residues. Trimming removed 6 bases from V and 1 base from J, with 18 bases in between. The CDR3 sequence is CSVRLSGGRNTEAFF. The CDR3 DNA sequence: TGCAGCGTCCGTCTTTCGGGAGGAAGGAACACTGAAGCTTTCTTT.

The rearrangement uses TRBV11-2 and TRBJ2-1; 12 positions agree with TRBD2. With 2 bases clipped from V and 4 bases from J, the junction kept 12 bases outside the gene matches. CDR1 is SGHAT, CDR2 FQNNGV, per germline. The CDR3 is 19 amino acids. The CDR3 DNA is TGTGCCAGCAGCTTACCCCCCTTTAGGACTAGCGGGGTATACAATGAGCAGTTCTTC. Its translation is CASSLPPFRTSGVYNEQFF.

A single count supports this clone. The chain recombines TRBV6-2 or TRBV6-3 with TRBJ1-3; weak D call: TRBD1 (6 bases). Trimming shortened V by 6 bases and J by 0 bases, and 18 bases separated the two germline ends. The germline V gene has CDR1 MNHEY and CDR2 SVGEGT. The CDR3 loop spans 17 amino acids. The CDR3 DNA is TGTGCCAGCAGCCCTCCCCGGGGGGGCTACTCTGGAAACACCATATATTTT. This gives the protein CASSPPRGGYSGNTIYF.

V usage is TRBV7-2 and J usage is TRBJ1-6, with D perhaps matching TRBD1 (6 bases). This CDR3 is 13 amino acids long. Germline V lookup: CDR1 SGHTA, CDR2 FQGNSA. V was cut by 5 bases and J by 16 bases, with 18 bases left in between. The CDR3 bases are TGTGCCAGCAGCCCCCAGACAGGCCCGAAACTCCACTTT. Translation: CASSPQTGPKLHF.

The chain has TRBV27 and TRBJ2-3; 7 nucleotides align to TRBD2. Germline lookup yields CDR1 MNHEY and CDR2 SMNVEV (reference sequence). The V gene end was trimmed by 3 bases and the J gene end by 4 bases; junction bases not matched to a gene: 7. The CDR3 is made up of 15 amino acids. The CDR3 DNA reads as TGTGCCAGCAGTTTGTGGGCGGGAGTGCCAGATACGCAGTATTTT. Translating it yields CASSLWAGVPDTQYF.

The chain carries TRBV27 and TRBJ1-5, with 9 bases matching TRBD1. The V gene's germline CDR1 is MNHEY and CDR2 SMNVEV (reference sequence). The CDR3 is 15 amino acids. J gave up 0 bases and V 5 bases, and 2 bases lay outside the gene matches. The DNA of the CDR3 is TGTGCCAGCAGTGACAGGGGGTTTAGCAATCAGCCCCAGCATTTT. It specifies CASSDRGFSNQPQHF.

Concerning this clone itself: The junction shows a germline mismatch at one end, possibly a read error. The chain links TRBV11-2 to TRBJ2-1; D gene unclear. The CDR3 has 11 amino acids. CDR1 is SGHAT and CDR2 is FQNNGV in the germline V gene. The CDR3: CASSSGGPFIF. The CDR3 DNA reads as TGTGCCAGCAGCTCCGGTGGGCCTTTTATCTTC.

The gene calls are TRBV27 and TRBJ2-7; 8 bases fit TRBD1. The CDR3 covers 15 residues. Unmatched junction bases numbered 10, after V lost 5 bases and J lost 4 bases. Germline lookup yields CDR1 MNHEY and CDR2 SMNVEV (reference sequence). CDR3 amino acids: CASSLSRTGRYEQYF. The CDR3 nucleotides read TGTGCCAGCAGTCTCTCTCGGACAGGGAGGTACGAGCAGTACTTC.

The V call is TRBV6-1, the J call TRBJ1-4; D call uncertain. Deletions cut 11 bases from V and 7 bases from J, with 17 bases between. Germline V gives CDR1 MNHNS, CDR2 SASEGT. CDR3 length equals 13 residues. The CDR3 loop reads CAGRSFLREKLFF. The CDR3 coding sequence is TGTGCCGGTAGAAGCTTCTTACGTGAAAAACTGTTTTTT.